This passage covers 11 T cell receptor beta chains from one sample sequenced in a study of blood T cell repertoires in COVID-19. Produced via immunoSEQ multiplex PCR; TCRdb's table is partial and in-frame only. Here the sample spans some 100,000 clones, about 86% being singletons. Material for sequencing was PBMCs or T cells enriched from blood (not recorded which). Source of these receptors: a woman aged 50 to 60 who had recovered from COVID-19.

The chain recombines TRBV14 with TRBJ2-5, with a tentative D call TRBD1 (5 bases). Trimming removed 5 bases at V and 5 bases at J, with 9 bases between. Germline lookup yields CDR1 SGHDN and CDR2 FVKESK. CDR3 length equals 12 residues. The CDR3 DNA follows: TGTGCCAGCAGCTCAGGGTACGAGACCCAGTACTTC. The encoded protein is CASSSGYETQYF.

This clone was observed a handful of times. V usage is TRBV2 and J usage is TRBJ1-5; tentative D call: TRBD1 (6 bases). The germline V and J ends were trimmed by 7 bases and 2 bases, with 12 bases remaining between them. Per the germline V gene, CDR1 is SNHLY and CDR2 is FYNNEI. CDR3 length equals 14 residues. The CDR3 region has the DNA TGTGCCAGCATAGGGGGGGACCGCAATCAGCCCCAGCATTTT. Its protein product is CASIGGDRNQPQHF. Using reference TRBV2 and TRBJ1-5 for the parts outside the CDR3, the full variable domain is EPEVTQTPSHQVTQMGQEVILRCVPISNHLYFYWYRQILGQKVEFLVSFYNNEISEKSEIFDDQFSVERPDGSNFTLKIRSTKLEDSAMYFCASIGGDRNQPQHFGDGTRLSIL.

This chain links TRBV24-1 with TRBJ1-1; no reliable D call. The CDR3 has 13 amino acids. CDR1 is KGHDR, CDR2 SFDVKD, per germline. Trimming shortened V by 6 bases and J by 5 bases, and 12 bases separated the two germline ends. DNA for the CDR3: TGTGCCACCAGTCGGGAGGGAAAGACTGAAGCTTTCTTT. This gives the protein CATSREGKTEAFF.

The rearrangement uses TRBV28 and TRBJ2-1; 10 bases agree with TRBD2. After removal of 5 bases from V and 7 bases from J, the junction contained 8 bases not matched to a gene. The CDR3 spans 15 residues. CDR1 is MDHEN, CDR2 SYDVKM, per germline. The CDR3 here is CASSPGLAEGNEQFF. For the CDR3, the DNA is TGTGCCAGCAGTCCAGGACTAGCGGAGGGGAATGAGCAGTTCTTC.

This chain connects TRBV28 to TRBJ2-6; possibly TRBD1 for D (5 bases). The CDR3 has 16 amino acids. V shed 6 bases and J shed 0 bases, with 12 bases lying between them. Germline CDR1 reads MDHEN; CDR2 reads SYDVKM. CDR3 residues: CASSPRVLSGANVLTF. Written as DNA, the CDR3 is TGTGCCAGCAGCCCCAGGGTCCTCTCTGGGGCCAACGTCCTGACTTTC.

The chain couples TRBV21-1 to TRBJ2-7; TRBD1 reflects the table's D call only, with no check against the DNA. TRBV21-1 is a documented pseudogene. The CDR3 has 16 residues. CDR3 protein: CASSNPGQGTPYEQYF. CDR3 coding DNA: TGTGCCAGCAGCAACCCGGGACAGGGGACACCCTACGAGCAGTACTTC.

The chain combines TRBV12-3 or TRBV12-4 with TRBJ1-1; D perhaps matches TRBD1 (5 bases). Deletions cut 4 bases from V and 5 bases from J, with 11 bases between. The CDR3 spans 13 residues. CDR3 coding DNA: TGTGCCAGCAGTTGGGGGGAAGAAACTGAAGCTTTCTTT. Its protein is CASSWGEETEAFF.

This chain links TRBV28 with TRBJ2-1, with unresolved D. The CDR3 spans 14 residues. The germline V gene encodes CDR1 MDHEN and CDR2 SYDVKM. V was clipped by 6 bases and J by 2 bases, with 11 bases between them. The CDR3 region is CASREDQAYNEQFF. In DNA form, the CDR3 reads TGTGCCAGCAGGGAAGACCAGGCCTACAATGAGCAGTTCTTC.

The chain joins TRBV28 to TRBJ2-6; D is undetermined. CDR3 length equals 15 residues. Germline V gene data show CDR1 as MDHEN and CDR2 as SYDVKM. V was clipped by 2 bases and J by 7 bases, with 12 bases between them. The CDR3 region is CASSLDTPRANVLTF. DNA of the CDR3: TGTGCCAGCAGTTTAGACACCCCTCGCGCCAACGTCCTGACTTTC.

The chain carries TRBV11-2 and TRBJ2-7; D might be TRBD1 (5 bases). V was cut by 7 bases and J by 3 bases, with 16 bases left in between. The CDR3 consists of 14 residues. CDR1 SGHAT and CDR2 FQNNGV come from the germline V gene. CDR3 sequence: CASKVGASYYEQYF. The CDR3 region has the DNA TGTGCCAGCAAGGTAGGGGCCTCTTACTACGAGCAGTACTTC. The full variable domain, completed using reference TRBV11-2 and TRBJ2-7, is EAGVAQSPRYKIIEKRQSVAFWCNPISGHATLYWYQQILGQGPKLLIQFQNNGVVDDSQLPKDRFSAERLKGVDSTLKIQPAKLEDSAVYLCASKVGASYYEQYFGPGTRLTVT.

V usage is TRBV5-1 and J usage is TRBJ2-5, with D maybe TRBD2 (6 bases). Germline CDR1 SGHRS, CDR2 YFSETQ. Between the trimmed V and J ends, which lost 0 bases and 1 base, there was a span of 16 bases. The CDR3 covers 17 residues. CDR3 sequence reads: CASSLANLYGGQETQYF. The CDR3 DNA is TGCGCCAGCAGCTTGGCGAATTTGTACGGGGGCCAAGAGACCCAGTACTTC.